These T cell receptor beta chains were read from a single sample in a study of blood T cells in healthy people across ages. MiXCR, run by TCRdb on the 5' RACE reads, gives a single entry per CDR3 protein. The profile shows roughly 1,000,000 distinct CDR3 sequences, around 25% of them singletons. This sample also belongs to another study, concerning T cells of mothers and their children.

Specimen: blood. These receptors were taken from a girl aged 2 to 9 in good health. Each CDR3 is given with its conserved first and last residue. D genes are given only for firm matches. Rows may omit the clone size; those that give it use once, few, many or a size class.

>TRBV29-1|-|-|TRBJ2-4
TGCAGCGTGACCCTTTTGGACGGGACAAACATTCAGTACTTC
CSVTLLDGTNIQYF
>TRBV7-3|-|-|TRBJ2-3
TGTGCCAGCAGCTTACGCGATGCGGGACAAGATACGCAGTATTTT
CASSLRDAGQDTQYF
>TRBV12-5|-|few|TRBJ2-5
TGTGCTAGTGGTCGAATCAAAGACCTCCAAGAGACCCAGTACTTC
CASGRIKDLQETQYF
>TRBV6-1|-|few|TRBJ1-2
TGTGCCAGCAGTGAAGCGGGATCGGAGGCTGGCTACACCTTC
CASSEAGSEAGYTF
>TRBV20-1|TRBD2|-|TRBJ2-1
TGCAGTGCTAGACCGGGACTAGCGGGGGGCCCTGACTCCTACAATGAGCAGTTCTTC
CSARPGLAGGPDSYNEQFF
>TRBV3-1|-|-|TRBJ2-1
TGTGCCAGCAGCCAAGACCCCGTCCGGGATGAGCAGTTCTTC
CASSQDPVRDEQFF
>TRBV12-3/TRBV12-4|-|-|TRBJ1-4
TGTGCCAGCCGGTGGGGAGCCGGGGATGAAAAACTGTTTTTT
CASRWGAGDEKLFF
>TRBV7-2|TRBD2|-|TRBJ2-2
TGTGCCAGCAGCTTAGCGGCGGGAGAGGCTGGCGGGGAGCTGTTTTTT
CASSLAAGEAGGELFF
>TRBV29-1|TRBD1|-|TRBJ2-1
TGCAGCGCCTGGGGACAGGGGAGGACTAGACAATACAATGAGCAGTTCTTC
CSAWGQGRTRQYNEQFF
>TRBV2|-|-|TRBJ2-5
TGTGCCAGCAAATGGATACCCCGAGAGACCCAGTACTTC
CASKWIPRETQYF
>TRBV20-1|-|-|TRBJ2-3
TGCAGTGCTGGGTCCGGCGTGACAGATACGCAGTATTTT
CSAGSGVTDTQYF
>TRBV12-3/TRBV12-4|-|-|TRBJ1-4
TGTGCCAGCAGTCAACTGACGCTCCAGTGGGGGGAAAAACTGTTTTTT
CASSQLTLQWGEKLFF
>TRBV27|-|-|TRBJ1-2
TGTGCCAGCGGTCGAACAGAGGGCTATGGCTACACCTTC
CASGRTEGYGYTF
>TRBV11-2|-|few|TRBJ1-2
TGTGCCAGCAGCTTATCTCGGCTCGTTGGCTACACCTTC
CASSLSRLVGYTF
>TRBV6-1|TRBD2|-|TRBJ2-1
TGTGCCAGCAGGGGACTATTCTTCGCTGAGCAGTTCTTC
CASRGLFFAEQFF
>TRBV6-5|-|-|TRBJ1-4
TGTGCCAGCAGTTATGAGTTGGGTCGGGAAAAACTGTTTTTT
CASSYELGREKLFF
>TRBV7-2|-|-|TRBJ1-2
TGTGCCAGCAGCCGGGTGGACTATGGCTACACCTTC
CASSRVDYGYTF
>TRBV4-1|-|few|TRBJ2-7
TGCGCCAGCAGCCCCTCCTTGGAGTTGGCCCTATACGAGCAGTACTTC
CASSPSLELALYEQYF
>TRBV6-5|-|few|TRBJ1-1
TGTGCCAGCAGGCTGGGTTGGAAGTCAGAAGCTTTCTTT
CASRLGWKSEAFF
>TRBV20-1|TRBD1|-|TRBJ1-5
TGCAGTGCTAGACCTTCGACAGGGGGCGCGAATCAGCCCCAGCATTTT
CSARPSTGGANQPQHF
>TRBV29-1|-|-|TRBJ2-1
TGCAGCGTTTGGGCCCGGGTCAATGAGCAGTTCTTC
CSVWARVNEQFF
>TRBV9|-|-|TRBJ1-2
TGTGCCAGCAGCCCCGACTTGCAACAGATCTACACCTTC
CASSPDLQQIYTF
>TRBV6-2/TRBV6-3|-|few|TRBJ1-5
TGTGCCAGCAACGAGCGGGGGGCCCATCAGCCCCAGCATTTT
CASNERGAHQPQHF
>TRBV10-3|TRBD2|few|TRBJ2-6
TGTGCCGCCGGGGGGTCTGGGGCCAACGTCCTGACTTTC
CAAGGSGANVLTF
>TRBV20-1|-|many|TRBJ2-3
TGCAGTGCTAGAGGGGGTCCTAGCACAGATACGCAGTATTTT
CSARGGPSTDTQYF
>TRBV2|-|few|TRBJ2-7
TGTGCCAGCAGTGAACGGGAGCGTTCCTACGAGCAGTACTTC
CASSERERSYEQYF
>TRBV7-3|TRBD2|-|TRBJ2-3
TGTGCCAGCAGCTCTCCGGGCGGGGGGGCTGATACGCAGTATTTT
CASSSPGGGADTQYF
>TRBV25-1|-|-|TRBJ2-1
TGTGCCAGCAGTGAAAGGCGGGAACGCTACAATGAGCAGTTCTTC
CASSERRERYNEQFF
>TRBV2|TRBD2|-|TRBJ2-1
TGTGCCAGCCTAGCGGGAGAGATCTACAATGAGCAGTTCTTC
CASLAGEIYNEQFF
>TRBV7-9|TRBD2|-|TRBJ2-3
TGTGCCAGCAGTTACACTAACTCCGGGACTACACGGTATTTT
CASSYTNSGTTRYF
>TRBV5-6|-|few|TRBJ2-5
TGTGCCAGCAGCCCGCTCGAGGGCGGGGCACAAGAGACCCAGTACTTC
CASSPLEGGAQETQYF
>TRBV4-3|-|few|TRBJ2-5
TGCGCCAGCAGCCAAGACTATCGGCGGGAGACCCAGTACTTC
CASSQDYRRETQYF
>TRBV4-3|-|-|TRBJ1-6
TGCGCCAGCAGCCAAGAATGGGCAGCGAATTCACCCCTCCACTTT
CASSQEWAANSPLHF
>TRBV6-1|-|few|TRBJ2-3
TGTGCCAGCAGTGAAAACCGGGTGAGGGACACAGATACGCAGTATTTT
CASSENRVRDTDTQYF
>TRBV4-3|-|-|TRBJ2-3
TGCGCCAGCAGCCAAGAACCGGGGGAGGATACGCAGTATTTT
CASSQEPGEDTQYF